This T cell receptor (beta chain) comes out of a study of blood T cell repertoires in COVID-19. Looking at the study overall: Some COVID-19 samples were acute and others convalescent; all came from the United States, Italy and Spain. T cells, B-cell-depleted T cells, or PBMCs provided the cDNA or gDNA that served as material.

As originally analysed: How many nucleated cells were present was estimated from reference gene primer amplification. Profiling relied on immunoSEQ multiplex PCR, and the TCRdb table lists in-frame clones only, not all of them. V and J calls and clone size are as listed in that table; D and trimming were resolved from the DNA. This repertoire shows roughly 260,000 clones, 70% to 85% found once; its top ten account for 4% to 6%. Germline CDR1 MRHNA, CDR2 SNTAGT. The ends were cut back, 6 bases at V and 11 bases at J, with 16 bases in the middle. This CDR3 spans 13 amino acids. This clone showed up just once.

V gene TRBV6-4 combines with J gene TRBJ2-2; D might be TRBD1 (5 bases). This TCR was sampled from a woman older than 75 with active or convalescent COVID-19. The source material was peripheral blood. The CDR3 DNA reads as TGTGCCAGCAGGACCGACAGCACGAGCGAGCTGTTTTTT. Translation: CASRTDSTSELFF.